The entry below gives a single T cell receptor (beta chain) sequence along with its context. The data originate from a study of shared clonotypes between healthy human individuals. The assay was immunoSEQ multiplex PCR, and TCRdb's table has in-frame clones only and misses some. This sample carries millions of clones, approximately 95% of them seen once, and the ten largest clones take roughly 1%. Terminally differentiated effector memory CD45RA+ cells were excluded by CCR7 positive selection of CD45RO-negative cells. Only Caucasian adults living in Nashville, Tennessee served as donors. In germline, CDR1 is SNHLY, CDR2 FYNNEI. The V and J ends lost 4 bases and 4 bases respectively, with 14 bases between them. The CDR3 is 16 amino acids.

The sequence was obtained from a man between 18 and 29 years old in good health. The material sequenced was naive CD8+ T cells sorted from blood. The V call is TRBV2, the J call TRBJ1-6; perhaps TRBD1 as D (5 bases). CDR3 residues: CASSGEGVGYNSPLHF. CDR3 nucleotides: TGTGCCAGCAGTGGTGAAGGGGTCGGATATAATTCACCCCTCCACTTT.